These T cell receptor beta chains were read from a single sample in a study of blood T cell repertoires in COVID-19. TCRdb's table, derived via immunoSEQ multiplex PCR, lists solely in-frame clones and lacks some. The sample shows 210,000 or so clones, roughly 80% of them seen only once. The specimen was peripheral blood. These TCRs come from a human donor in a cohort sampled during active COVID-19. Each CDR3 is given with its conserved first and last residue. A D gene is named only where the DNA matches it firmly. Only part of the rows carry a size: once, few, many, or a class if the clone is expanded.

D	V	J	size	CDR3	DNA
-	TRBV19	TRBJ1-5	-	CASTSGGTWGQPQHF	TGTGCCAGTACCTCCGGGGGGACGTGGGGTCAGCCCCAGCATTTT
TRBD2	TRBV4-1	TRBJ2-1	-	CASSPGLAHSKGNEQFF	TGCGCCAGCAGCCCGGGACTAGCGCATTCAAAGGGGAATGAGCAGTTCTTC
-	TRBV28	TRBJ2-7	-	CASSLGGTALYEQYF	TGTGCCAGCAGCCTTGGCGGGACAGCCCTCTACGAGCAGTACTTC
TRBD1	TRBV4-3	TRBJ2-3	-	CASSQVGTGGRDTQYF	TGCGCCAGCAGCCAAGTCGGGACAGGGGGCCGAGATACGCAGTATTTT
TRBD1	TRBV6-5	TRBJ1-2	few	CASSYTGQGAGYTF	TGTGCCAGCAGTTACACGGGACAGGGGGCCGGCTACACCTTC
-	TRBV6-6	TRBJ1-5	-	CASSYEGNQPQHF	TGTGCCAGCAGTTACGAGGGAAATCAGCCCCAGCATTTT
-	TRBV5-1	TRBJ1-1	-	CASSFAGLSKNTEAFF	TGCGCCAGCAGCTTTGCAGGGTTATCAAAGAACACTGAAGCTTTCTTT
TRBD2	TRBV6-2/TRBV6-3	TRBJ2-5	-	CASSSRTSGRARETQYF	TGTGCCAGCAGCTCTAGGACTAGCGGGAGGGCCCGGGAGACCCAGTACTTC
TRBD1	TRBV7-2	TRBJ1-2	-	CASSLTGGGGYTF	TGTGCCAGCAGCCTTACAGGGGGAGGCGGCTACACCTTC
TRBD1	TRBV4-2	TRBJ2-7	-	CASSHPMTGVLF	TGTGCCAGCAGCCATCCAATGACAGGGGTCCTCTTC
TRBD2	TRBV18	TRBJ2-1	-	CASSLYSGSSYNEQFF	TGTGCCAGCTCACTGTATAGCGGGAGCTCCTACAATGAGCAGTTCTTC
TRBD2	TRBV3-1/TRBV3-2	TRBJ2-2	-	CASSQIGLAGLFGGELFF	TGTGCCAGCAGCCAAATAGGACTAGCGGGATTGTTTGGCGGGGAGCTGTTTTTT
-	TRBV4-3	TRBJ2-6	few	CASSQELQARSGANVLTF	TGCGCCAGCAGCCAAGAGTTGCAGGCCCGTTCTGGGGCCAACGTCCTGACTTTC
-	TRBV28	TRBJ2-7	-	CASSGLASEIDDEQYF	TGTGCCAGCAGCGGGCTAGCATCCGAAATAGATGACGAGCAGTACTTC
TRBD2	TRBV7-6	TRBJ2-7	-	CASSLVGGTSVSYEQYF	TGTGCCAGCAGCTTAGTCGGGGGGACTAGCGTTTCCTACGAGCAGTACTTC
-	TRBV7-2	TRBJ1-2	-	CASSLVHRASGYTF	TGTGCCAGCAGCTTAGTGCACAGGGCGAGTGGCTACACCTTC
TRBD1	TRBV20-1	TRBJ1-3	-	CSLTGENTIYF	TGCAGTTTGACAGGGGAAAACACCATATATTTT
TRBD1	TRBV7-3	TRBJ1-1	-	CASSLRGQGRTEAFF	TGTGCCAGCAGCTTAAGGGGACAGGGAAGGACTGAAGCTTTCTTT
TRBD1	TRBV18	TRBJ2-7	-	CASSGQGAYEQYF	TGTGCCAGCTCCGGACAGGGGGCCTACGAGCAGTACTTC
TRBD1	TRBV7-6	TRBJ2-7	-	CASSLAGGGYEQYF	TGTGCCAGCAGCTTAGCAGGGGGCGGCTACGAGCAGTACTTC
-	TRBV7-8	TRBJ2-5	-	CASSRSETQYF	TGTGCCAGCAGCCGAAGCGAGACCCAGTACTTC
TRBD2	TRBV27	TRBJ2-3	-	CASSQLAGSRPDTQYF	TGTGCCAGCAGTCAATTAGCGGGATCCCGACCAGATACGCAGTATTTT
-	TRBV11-3	TRBJ2-7	-	CASSLGGGEQYF	TGTGCCAGCAGCTTAGGGGGAGGCGAGCAGTACTTC
TRBD1	TRBV28	TRBJ2-5	-	CASSSGTGLREYF	TGTGCCAGCAGTTCCGGGACAGGGCTTCGCGAGTACTTC
TRBD2	TRBV27	TRBJ2-1	-	CASRPIGTSGGKQFF	TGTGCCAGCAGGCCCATAGGGACTAGCGGAGGGAAGCAGTTCTTC
TRBD2	TRBV6-5	TRBJ2-7	-	CASTLAGGPHEQYF	TGTGCCAGCACCCTAGCGGGAGGGCCTCACGAGCAGTACTTC
-	TRBV30	TRBJ1-1	-	CAWSDYPGFRNTEAFF	TGTGCCTGGAGTGACTACCCAGGGTTCAGGAACACTGAAGCTTTCTTT
TRBD2	TRBV4-1	TRBJ2-5	-	CASSQEEAGGSRKTQYF	TGCGCCAGCAGCCAAGAAGAGGCGGGAGGTAGTAGGAAGACCCAGTACTTC
-	TRBV4-3	TRBJ2-7	-	CASSQDSSYEQYF	TGCGCCAGCAGCCAAGACAGCTCCTACGAGCAGTACTTC
TRBD1	TRBV2	TRBJ1-3	-	CASRGTGGDTIYF	TGTGCCAGCAGGGGGACAGGGGGGGACACCATATATTTT
TRBD1	TRBV4-2	TRBJ2-7	-	CASSQASGQGGSYEQYF	TGTGCCAGCAGCCAAGCGTCGGGACAGGGGGGATCCTACGAGCAGTACTTC
-	TRBV5-5	TRBJ1-1	-	CASSIFSGPNTEAFF	TGTGCCAGCAGCATCTTCAGTGGGCCGAACACTGAAGCTTTCTTT
TRBD1	TRBV3-1/TRBV3-2	TRBJ1-2	few	CASSQRQGPQGYTF	TGTGCCAGCAGCCAAAGACAGGGGCCGCAAGGCTACACCTTC
TRBD2	TRBV9	TRBJ2-7	few	CASSVVPSGNEQYF	TGTGCCAGCAGCGTAGTCCCTAGCGGGAACGAGCAGTACTTC
TRBD2	TRBV6-6	TRBJ2-7	-	CASSLAGIGEQYF	TGTGCCAGCAGTTTAGCGGGAATAGGTGAGCAGTACTTC
-	TRBV27	TRBJ1-1	-	CASSSPAGWAFF	TGTGCCAGCAGTTCCCCGGCGGGATGGGCTTTCTTT
TRBD1	TRBV5-4	TRBJ2-3	-	CASSPGQGMSTDTQYF	TGTGCCAGCAGCCCCGGACAGGGAATGAGCACAGATACGCAGTATTTT
-	TRBV19	TRBJ1-1	-	CASSISRTLNTEAFF	TGTGCCAGTAGTATTTCCCGTACATTGAACACTGAAGCTTTCTTT
TRBD1	TRBV5-1	TRBJ1-4	-	CASSLGQALFSEKLFF	TGCGCCAGCAGCCTGGGACAGGCTCTTTTCAGCGAAAAACTGTTTTTT
-	TRBV21-1	TRBJ2-3	-	CASTSGSADTQYF	TGTGCCAGCACCAGTGGGAGCGCAGATACGCAGTATTTT
-	TRBV11-3	TRBJ1-3	-	CASSFADSIFSGNTIYF	TGTGCCAGCAGCTTCGCCGACAGTATATTCTCTGGAAACACCATATATTTT
TRBD1	TRBV7-9	TRBJ1-4	-	CASTMRQGPTNEKLFF	TGTGCCAGCACCATGAGACAGGGTCCAACTAATGAAAAACTGTTTTTT
-	TRBV21-1	TRBJ1-2	few	CASRTGNGYTF	TGTGCCAGCCGAACAGGGAACGGCTACACCTTC
-	TRBV11-2	TRBJ2-7	-	CASSQDRSSYEQYF	TGTGCCAGCAGCCAAGACCGGAGCTCCTACGAGCAGTACTTC
TRBD2	TRBV5-4	TRBJ2-5	-	CASSGYRGGKETQYF	TGTGCCAGCAGCGGATATCGCGGGGGGAAAGAGACCCAGTACTTC
-	TRBV6-2/TRBV6-3	TRBJ1-1	-	CASSYSGGRNTEAFF	TGTGCCAGCAGTTACTCGGGGGGAAGGAACACTGAAGCTTTCTTT
TRBD1	TRBV18	TRBJ2-7	-	CASSPSSRDSSYEQYF	TGTGCCAGCTCACCAAGTTCACGGGACAGCTCCTACGAGCAGTACTTC
-	TRBV15	TRBJ1-2	-	CATRLNGGLGYTF	TGTGCCACCAGATTGAACGGGGGGCTGGGCTACACCTTC
-	TRBV5-5	TRBJ2-7	-	CASSLTGYEQYF	TGTGCCAGCAGCTTGACAGGTTACGAGCAGTACTTC
TRBD1	TRBV5-4	TRBJ1-6	-	CASSPGQQSPLHF	TGTGCCAGCAGCCCGGGACAGCAGTCACCCCTCCACTTT
TRBD1	TRBV28	TRBJ1-4	-	CASSSYRGRGEKLFF	TGTGCCAGCAGTTCCTACAGGGGGCGCGGTGAAAAACTGTTTTTT
-	TRBV11-2	TRBJ1-1	few	CASSLRLGGVSSTEAFF	TGTGCCAGCAGCTTAAGACTCGGGGGGGTTTCAAGCACTGAAGCTTTCTTT
-	TRBV4-2	TRBJ2-1	-	CASSDSTDNEQFF	TGTGCCAGCAGTGACAGTACAGACAATGAGCAGTTCTTC
TRBD1	TRBV15	TRBJ1-4	few	CAARQGTTNEKLFF	TGTGCCGCACGACAGGGGACCACTAATGAAAAACTGTTTTTT
TRBD2	TRBV25-1	TRBJ2-7	-	CASSRTSRTYEQYF	TGTGCCAGCAGCCGGACTAGCAGAACCTACGAGCAGTACTTC
-	TRBV4-3	TRBJ2-3	-	CASSQVQSGNLYF	TGCGCCAGCAGCCAAGTCCAGAGCGGTAATTTGTATTTT
TRBD1	TRBV24-1	TRBJ2-7	-	CATSDPRQGAREQYF	TGTGCCACCAGTGATCCTCGACAGGGGGCGAGGGAGCAGTACTTC
-	TRBV5-6	TRBJ2-3	-	CASSLARGDTQYF	TGTGCCAGCAGCTTGGCCCGGGGAGATACGCAGTATTTT